The rows below give T cell receptor beta chains drawn from one sample of a study of shared clonotypes between healthy human individuals. Clones were read by immunoSEQ multiplex PCR, and TCRdb kept only the in-frame ones, dropping some. The profile shows a few million clones, around 94% of them singletons. The sample was naive CD4+ T cells sorted from blood. These receptors were obtained from a man younger than 35 in good health. Both conserved end residues are trimmed from each CDR3. The order of the fields is V gene, clone size, CDR3 protein. Rows give clone size only sometimes, using once, few, many, or a class for an expanded clone.

TRBV2 | few | ASSGQGNEKLF
TRBV13 | few | ASSSQGGGPLH
TRBV6-5 | - | ASSYGSGRTDTQY
TRBV28 | - | ASSTPDTQY
TRBV7-2 | - | ASRPPTGTDTQY
TRBV29-1 | - | SVEYHGRGHLEQF
TRBV5-1 | - | ASSPRGGGTDTQY
TRBV15 | - | ATSRTPDRSTDTQY
TRBV7-9 | - | ASSLGGGDGTQY
TRBV7-9 | - | ASSLAWPTTGELF
TRBV6-1 | - | ASSGPPVEVGYT
TRBV20-1 | - | SPTDSYGYT
TRBV2 | - | ASSEEGARGNTIY
TRBV18 | - | ASTAGGRDEQF
TRBV18 | once | ASSPRQGNGELF
TRBV28 | - | ASSLLGNEQY
TRBV10-3 | - | AIREREYNEQF